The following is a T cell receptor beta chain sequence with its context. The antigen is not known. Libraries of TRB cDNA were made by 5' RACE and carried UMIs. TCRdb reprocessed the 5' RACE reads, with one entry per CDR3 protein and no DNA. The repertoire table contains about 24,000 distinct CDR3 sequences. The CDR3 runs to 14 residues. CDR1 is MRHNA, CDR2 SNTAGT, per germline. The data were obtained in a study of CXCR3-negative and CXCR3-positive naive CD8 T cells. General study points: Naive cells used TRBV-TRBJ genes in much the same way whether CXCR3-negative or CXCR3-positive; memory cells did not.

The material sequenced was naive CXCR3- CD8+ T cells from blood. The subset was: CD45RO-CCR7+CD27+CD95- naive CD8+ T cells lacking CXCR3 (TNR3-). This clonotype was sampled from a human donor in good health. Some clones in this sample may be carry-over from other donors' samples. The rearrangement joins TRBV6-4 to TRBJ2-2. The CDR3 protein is CASSASGSTGELFF.